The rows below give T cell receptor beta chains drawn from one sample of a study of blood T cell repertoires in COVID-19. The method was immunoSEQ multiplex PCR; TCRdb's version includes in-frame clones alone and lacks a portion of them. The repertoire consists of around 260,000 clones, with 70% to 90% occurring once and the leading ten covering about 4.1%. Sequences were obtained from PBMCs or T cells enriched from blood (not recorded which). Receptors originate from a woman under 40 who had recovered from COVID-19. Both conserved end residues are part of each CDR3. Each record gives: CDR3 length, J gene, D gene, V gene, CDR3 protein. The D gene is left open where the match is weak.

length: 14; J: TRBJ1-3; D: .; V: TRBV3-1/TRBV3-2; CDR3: CATTQGSSGNTIYF
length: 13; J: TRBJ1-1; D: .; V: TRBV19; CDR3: CASSNGRFTEAFF
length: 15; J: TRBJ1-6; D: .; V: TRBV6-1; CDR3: CASSEVFTRDSPLHF
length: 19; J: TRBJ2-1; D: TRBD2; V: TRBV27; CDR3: CASSPLRLAGVSSNNEQFF
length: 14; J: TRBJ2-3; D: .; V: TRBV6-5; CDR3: CASSWGASTDTQYF
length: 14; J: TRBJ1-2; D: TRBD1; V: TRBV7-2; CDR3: CASSSWTGGYGYTF
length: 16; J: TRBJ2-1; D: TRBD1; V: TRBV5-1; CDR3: CASSPLTGGVYNEQFF
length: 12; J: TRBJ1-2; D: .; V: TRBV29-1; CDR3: CSVVGSNYGYTF
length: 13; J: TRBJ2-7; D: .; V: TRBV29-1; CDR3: CSVVFQSSYEQYF
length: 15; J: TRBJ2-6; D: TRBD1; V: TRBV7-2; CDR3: CASSNRGRGANVLTF
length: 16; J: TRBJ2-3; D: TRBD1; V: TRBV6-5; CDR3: CASSWPTGASTDTQYF
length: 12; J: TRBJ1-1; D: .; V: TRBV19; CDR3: CASSNRNTEAFF
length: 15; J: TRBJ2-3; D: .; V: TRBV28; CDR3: CASSLRGLGTDTQYF
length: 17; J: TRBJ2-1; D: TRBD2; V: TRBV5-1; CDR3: CASSLLAGGLVGYEQFF
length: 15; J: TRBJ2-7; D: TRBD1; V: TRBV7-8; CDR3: CASSLGQGAHNEQYF
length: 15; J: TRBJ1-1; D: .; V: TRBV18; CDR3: CASLLNAGKRTEAFF
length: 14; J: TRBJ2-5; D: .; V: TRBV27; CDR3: CASSLLGGEETQYF
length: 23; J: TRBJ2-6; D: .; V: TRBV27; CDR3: CASSFRTAGKLPLRSSGANVLTF
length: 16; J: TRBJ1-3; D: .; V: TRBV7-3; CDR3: CASSFEDGGGGNTIYF
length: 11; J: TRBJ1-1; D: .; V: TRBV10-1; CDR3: CASSDGAEAFF
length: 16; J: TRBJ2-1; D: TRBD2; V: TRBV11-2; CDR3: CASSTRLAGDYNEQFF
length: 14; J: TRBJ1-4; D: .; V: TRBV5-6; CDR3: CASSFDSTGEKLFF
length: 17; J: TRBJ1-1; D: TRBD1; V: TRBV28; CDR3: CASRGDRGRGFGAEAFF
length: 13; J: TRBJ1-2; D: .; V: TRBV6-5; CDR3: CASSYPGQRGYTF
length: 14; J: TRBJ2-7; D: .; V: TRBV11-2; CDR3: CASSLGGAPHEQYF
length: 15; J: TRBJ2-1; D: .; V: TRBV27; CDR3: CASSSGVPSYNEQFF
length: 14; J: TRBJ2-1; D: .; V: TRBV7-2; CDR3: CASSPPDFDNEQFF
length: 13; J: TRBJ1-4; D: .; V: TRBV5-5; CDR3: CASSRLTNEKLFF